This T cell receptor (beta chain) was captured in a study of blood T cell repertoires in COVID-19. The table came from immunoSEQ multiplex PCR; TCRdb's copy has only in-frame clones and leaves some out. The sample lists roughly 150,000 clones, under 85% occurring once. The CDR3 totals 16 residues. The J segment lost 4 bases and the V segment lost 4 bases, leaving 10 bases of the junction unmatched. Germline loops: CDR1 SGHRS, CDR2 YFSETQ. This chain links TRBV5-1 with TRBJ1-3, with 8 bases that match TRBD1. The receptor's source is a man between 70 and 80 years old who had recovered from COVID-19. Input material: peripheral blood. The CDR3 here is CASSPAPGGSGNTIYF. The CDR3 DNA is TGCGCCAGCAGCCCCGCGCCAGGGGGCTCCGGAAACACCATATATTTT.